This TCR beta chain was observed in a study of identical twins. General study points: Researchers reported excess low generation probability among twin-shared out-of-frame alpha sequences. Interpretation of the results relied on cross-sectional statistical analysis and not on following the same donors. Surplus twin overlap in beta out-of-frame sequences was less pronounced.

A universal primer site was added by template switching, and unique molecular identifiers were carried by the cDNA. TCRdb re-called the 5' RACE reads with MiXCR, one entry per CDR3 protein. The repertoire holds about 720,000 distinct CDR3 sequences, about 9.4% seen once, with more than 0.75% in the top ten. The CDR3 has 16 amino acids. Germline trimming cut 1 base from V and 8 bases from J; bases unmatched to any gene: 8. Germline-derived CDR1 and CDR2 are SGHAT and FQNNGV. This clonotype was detected a few times. Antigen specificity is unknown. Another study also made use of these data, one on yellow fever vaccine responses in identical twins.

The V gene is TRBV11-2, the J gene TRBJ2-1, with 10 bases matching TRBD2. This clonotype originated in a woman under 30 in good health. The specimen sequenced was PBMCs. CDR3 sequence reads: CASSLGSGRREDEQFF. CDR3 in DNA: TGTGCCAGCAGCTTAGGTAGCGGGAGGCGGGAGGATGAGCAGTTCTTC. The full variable domain, completed using reference TRBV11-2 and TRBJ2-1, is EAGVAQSPRYKIIEKRQSVAFWCNPISGHATLYWYQQILGQGPKLLIQFQNNGVVDDSQLPKDRFSAERLKGVDSTLKIQPAKLEDSAVYLCASSLGSGRREDEQFFGPGTRLTVL.